The TCR beta chain described here comes from a study of blood T cell repertoires in COVID-19. The CDR3 covers 16 residues. Measured with immunoSEQ multiplex PCR; TCRdb has only the in-frame clones, and not every one. The sample carries 260,000 or so clones, just over 85% recorded once. The sample taken for sequencing was PBMCs or T cells enriched from blood (not recorded which). The chain recombines TRBV21-1 with TRBJ1-2; the DNA was not compared with TRBD1, the D call given in the table. TRBV21-1 is given as a pseudogene. This TCR was sampled from a young man who had recovered from COVID-19. This chain's CDR3 is CAIKQGPLLDLYGYTF. The CDR3 DNA sequence: TGTGCCATCAAACAGGGGCCGCTCTTAGACCTCTATGGCTACACCTTC.